One and the same sample provided the 5 T cell receptor beta chains below, sequenced in a study of blood T cell repertoires in COVID-19. Using immunoSEQ multiplex PCR, the repertoire was profiled, and TCRdb retains in-frame clones only, with some absent. The sample yields 25,000 to 30,000 clones, around 86% seen once. The sequenced material came from peripheral blood. These receptors were collected from a man in his fifties with active COVID-19.

This clone was picked up one time. The rearrangement joins TRBV7-9 to TRBJ2-7; the match to TRBD1 covers 7 bases. The CDR3 is made up of 14 amino acids. J gave up 6 bases and V 1 base, and 6 bases lay outside the gene matches. From germline, CDR1 is SEHNR and CDR2 FQNEAQ (reference sequence). CDR3: CASSLGQGWSEQYF. CDR3 DNA: TGTGCCAGCAGCTTAGGACAGGGTTGGTCCGAGCAGTACTTC. Looking up the rest from reference TRBV7-9 and TRBJ2-7 gives the full variable domain: DTGVSQNPRHKITKRGQNVTFRCDPISEHNRLYWYRQTLGQGPEFLTYFQNEAQLEKSRLLSDRFSAERPKGSFSTLEIQRTEQGDSAMYLCASSLGQGWSEQYFGPGTRLTVT.

The chain is built from TRBV29-1 and TRBJ1-2; D call uncertain. V lost 4 bases and J 8 bases, leaving 11 bases between the germline ends. Germline lookup yields CDR1 SQVTM and CDR2 ANQGSEA. CDR3 length equals 11 residues. CDR3 DNA sequence: TGCAGCGTTGTAAGAGGGAGCGGCTACACCTTC. Translated: CSVVRGSGYTF.

The chain uses TRBV18 and TRBJ1-2, with TRBD1 identical over 10 bases. Germline CDR1 KGHSH, CDR2 LQKENI. The CDR3 totals 15 residues. Germline trimming cut 3 bases from V and 6 bases from J; bases unmatched to any gene: 7. The CDR3 nucleotides read TGTGCCAGCTCACCCAACGACAGGGGGCTGGATGGCTACACCTTC. Its translation: CASSPNDRGLDGYTF.

The chain is built from TRBV6-2 or TRBV6-3 and TRBJ2-7; D not resolved. CDR3 length equals 13 residues. The germline V and J ends were trimmed by 4 bases and 3 bases, with 10 bases remaining between them. Per germline, CDR1 MNHEY and CDR2 SVGEGT. The CDR3 sequence is CASSFAPSYEQYV. The DNA for the CDR3 is TGTGCCAGCAGTTTCGCCCCCAGCTACGAGCAGTACGTC.

V gene TRBV28 combines with J gene TRBJ1-2; 8 bases map to TRBD1. Trimming at V came to 6 bases and at J to 13 bases, leaving 13 bases not matched to a gene. CDR1 and CDR2 from the germline V gene are MDHEN and SYDVKM. The CDR3 consists of 13 residues. CDR3 bases: TGTGCCAGCAGCCGCCCCCAACAGGGGGTCTGCACCTTC. Protein sequence: CASSRPQQGVCTF.